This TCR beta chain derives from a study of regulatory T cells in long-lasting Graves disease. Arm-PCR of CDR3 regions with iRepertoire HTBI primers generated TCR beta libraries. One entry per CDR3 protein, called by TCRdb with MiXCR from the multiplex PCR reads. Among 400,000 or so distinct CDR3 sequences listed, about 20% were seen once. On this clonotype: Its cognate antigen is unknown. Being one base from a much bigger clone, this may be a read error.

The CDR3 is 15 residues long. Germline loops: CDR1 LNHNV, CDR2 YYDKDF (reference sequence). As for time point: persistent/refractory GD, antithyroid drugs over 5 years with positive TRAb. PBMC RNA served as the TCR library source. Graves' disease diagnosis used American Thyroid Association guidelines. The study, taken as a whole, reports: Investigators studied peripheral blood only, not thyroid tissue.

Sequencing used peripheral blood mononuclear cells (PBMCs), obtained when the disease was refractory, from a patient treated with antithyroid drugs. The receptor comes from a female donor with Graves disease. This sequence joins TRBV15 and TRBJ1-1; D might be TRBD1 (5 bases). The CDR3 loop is CTTSRDRGTETEAFF. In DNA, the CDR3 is TGTACCACCAGCAGAGATCGAGGGACGGAGACTGAAGCTTTCTTT. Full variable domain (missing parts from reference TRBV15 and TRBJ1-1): DAMVIQNPRYQVTQFGKPVTLSCSQTLNHNVMYWYQQKSSQAPKLLFHYYDKDFNNEADTPDNFQSRRPNTSFCFLDIRSPGLGDTAMYLCTTSRDRGTETEAFFGQGTRLTVV.